This is a list of T cell receptor beta chains from one sample in a study of OX40 agonist ivuxolimab in advanced cancers. The assay was immunoSEQ multiplex PCR, and TCRdb's table has in-frame clones only and misses some. The sample lists 90,000 to 130,000 clones, roughly 89% occurring once. The material was CD4+ or CD8+ T cells sorted from blood, obtained in a trial of the OX40 agonist ivuxolimab. These receptors came from an adult with an advanced solid tumor such as melanoma, head and neck, liver or kidney cancer. Both conserved end residues are part of each CDR3. D genes are given only for firm matches. Rows give clone size only sometimes, using once, few, many, or a class for an expanded clone.

j_call: TRBJ2-1
clone_size: NA
d_call: TRBD2
v_call: TRBV7-8
cdr3_nt: TGTGCCAGCAGCTTACTAGCGGGGGGATACAATGAGCAGTTCTTC
cdr3_aa: CASSLLAGGYNEQFF

j_call: TRBJ2-1
clone_size: NA
d_call: TRBD2
v_call: TRBV9
cdr3_nt: TGTGCCAGCAGCGGGAAGCGGGATAACAATGAGCAGTTCTTC
cdr3_aa: CASSGKRDNNEQFF

j_call: TRBJ1-1
clone_size: NA
d_call: NA
v_call: TRBV11-3
cdr3_nt: TGTGCCAGCAGCTTAGGAGAGGGCACTGAAGCTTTCTTT
cdr3_aa: CASSLGEGTEAFF

j_call: TRBJ2-5
clone_size: NA
d_call: TRBD1
v_call: TRBV9
cdr3_nt: TGTGCCAGCAGCCCCGGGACAGGAGAAGAGACCCAGTACTTC
cdr3_aa: CASSPGTGEETQYF

j_call: TRBJ2-1
clone_size: NA
d_call: NA
v_call: TRBV5-4
cdr3_nt: TGTGCCAGCAGCCGAGACCTGGTGGAGGGGAATGAGCAGTTCTTC
cdr3_aa: CASSRDLVEGNEQFF

j_call: TRBJ1-4
clone_size: NA
d_call: NA
v_call: TRBV28
cdr3_nt: TGTGCCAGCAGTTTTACCGGGACAACTAATGAAAAACTGTTTTTT
cdr3_aa: CASSFTGTTNEKLFF

j_call: TRBJ2-1
clone_size: NA
d_call: TRBD1
v_call: TRBV28
cdr3_nt: TGTGCCAGCAGCGACCGGGACAGGGACAATGAGCAGTTCTTC
cdr3_aa: CASSDRDRDNEQFF

j_call: TRBJ1-1
clone_size: once
d_call: TRBD1
v_call: TRBV6-5
cdr3_nt: TGTGCCAGCAGATCGGGACAGGGGAACACTGAAGCTTTCTTT
cdr3_aa: CASRSGQGNTEAFF

j_call: TRBJ2-2
clone_size: NA
d_call: NA
v_call: TRBV11-3
cdr3_nt: TGTGCCAGCAGCAGATCGGGGGGCGTCGTCACCGGGGAGCTGTTTTTT
cdr3_aa: CASSRSGGVVTGELFF

j_call: TRBJ2-7
clone_size: once
d_call: TRBD2
v_call: TRBV28
cdr3_nt: TGTGCCAGCAGTTTGGACAGGGAACTAGCGGGATTAACGTACTTC
cdr3_aa: CASSLDRELAGLTYF

j_call: TRBJ2-5
clone_size: NA
d_call: TRBD2
v_call: TRBV4-2
cdr3_nt: TGTGCCAGCAGCCAAGCCCACATCGGGGGGGCCCAAGAGACCCAGTACTTC
cdr3_aa: CASSQAHIGGAQETQYF

j_call: TRBJ1-4
clone_size: NA
d_call: NA
v_call: TRBV19
cdr3_nt: TGTGCCAGTAGTATGAAGAGGTCAACTAATGAAAAACTGTTTTTT
cdr3_aa: CASSMKRSTNEKLFF

j_call: TRBJ2-5
clone_size: NA
d_call: TRBD1
v_call: TRBV6-1
cdr3_nt: TGTGCCAGCAAGGGGACAGTGAAAGAGACCCAGTACTTC
cdr3_aa: CASKGTVKETQYF

j_call: TRBJ2-7
clone_size: NA
d_call: TRBD1
v_call: TRBV28
cdr3_nt: TGTGCCAGCACTAAAGGACAGGGCGACATCTCCTACGAGCAGTACTTC
cdr3_aa: CASTKGQGDISYEQYF

j_call: TRBJ2-7
clone_size: NA
d_call: NA
v_call: TRBV28
cdr3_nt: TGTGCCAGCAGTTTATCGGGACGGCGGGAGCAGTACTTC
cdr3_aa: CASSLSGRREQYF

j_call: TRBJ2-7
clone_size: NA
d_call: TRBD1
v_call: TRBV6-6
cdr3_nt: TGTGCCAGCAGTCAAACCTCGGACAGGGCGACGGGGCAGTACTTC
cdr3_aa: CASSQTSDRATGQYF

j_call: TRBJ2-2
clone_size: once
d_call: NA
v_call: TRBV30
cdr3_nt: TGTGCCTGGGGGTTCGTCGAGAACACCGGGGAGCTGTTTTTT
cdr3_aa: CAWGFVENTGELFF

j_call: TRBJ1-2
clone_size: NA
d_call: TRBD1
v_call: TRBV10-3
cdr3_nt: TGTGCCATCAGTACTACAGGGGGAAGCGATGGCTACACCTTC
cdr3_aa: CAISTTGGSDGYTF

j_call: TRBJ2-1
clone_size: NA
d_call: NA
v_call: TRBV7-2
cdr3_nt: TGTGCCAGCAGTCGACAGAGCTCCTACAATGAGCAGTTCTTC
cdr3_aa: CASSRQSSYNEQFF

j_call: TRBJ2-1
clone_size: few
d_call: TRBD2
v_call: TRBV2
cdr3_nt: TGTGCCAGCAGCTTGGATGGACTAGCGACTGGTGAGCAGTTCTTC
cdr3_aa: CASSLDGLATGEQFF

j_call: TRBJ2-7
clone_size: NA
d_call: NA
v_call: TRBV18
cdr3_nt: TGTGCCAGCTCACCCTCGACACGAGAGCAGTACTTC
cdr3_aa: CASSPSTREQYF

j_call: TRBJ2-4
clone_size: NA
d_call: TRBD2
v_call: TRBV11-2
cdr3_nt: TGTGCCAGCAGCCTAGCGGGAGCCAAAAACATTCAGTACTTC
cdr3_aa: CASSLAGAKNIQYF

j_call: TRBJ2-3
clone_size: NA
d_call: NA
v_call: TRBV2
cdr3_nt: TGTGCCAGCAGTCATAACCCGACTCGCACAGATACGCAGTATTTT
cdr3_aa: CASSHNPTRTDTQYF

j_call: TRBJ2-4
clone_size: NA
d_call: TRBD1
v_call: TRBV7-2
cdr3_nt: TGTGCCAGCAGCCCCAGGGGGTCAACCAAAAACATTCAGTACTTC
cdr3_aa: CASSPRGSTKNIQYF

j_call: TRBJ2-7
clone_size: NA
d_call: NA
v_call: TRBV9
cdr3_nt: TGTGCCAGCAGCGCTGGGGGAGAAGCCTACGAGCAGTACTTC
cdr3_aa: CASSAGGEAYEQYF

j_call: TRBJ1-3
clone_size: NA
d_call: NA
v_call: TRBV28
cdr3_nt: TGTGCCAGCACCCCCTTCGGCGAGAGAAGACACACCATATATTTT
cdr3_aa: CASTPFGERRHTIYF

j_call: TRBJ2-1
clone_size: NA
d_call: TRBD2
v_call: TRBV2
cdr3_nt: TGTGCCAGCAGGCGGGCTAGCGGGGCGGCTAGCTCCTACAATGAGCAGTTCTTC
cdr3_aa: CASRRASGAASSYNEQFF

j_call: TRBJ2-7
clone_size: NA
d_call: NA
v_call: TRBV6-6
cdr3_nt: TGTGCCACTACCAAGGCCGACATACGAGAGCAGTACTTC
cdr3_aa: CATTKADIREQYF

j_call: TRBJ1-1
clone_size: NA
d_call: NA
v_call: TRBV6-6
cdr3_nt: TGTGCCAGCAGTTACAGGGGAAACACTGAAGCTTTCTTT
cdr3_aa: CASSYRGNTEAFF

j_call: TRBJ2-3
clone_size: NA
d_call: NA
v_call: TRBV18
cdr3_nt: TGTGCCAGCTCGCCGCTAGCGAACACAGATACGCAGTATTTT
cdr3_aa: CASSPLANTDTQYF

j_call: TRBJ1-2
clone_size: NA
d_call: NA
v_call: TRBV30
cdr3_nt: TGTGCCTGGGGTAGAGACAGGCCCTATGGCTACACCTTC
cdr3_aa: CAWGRDRPYGYTF

j_call: TRBJ2-1
clone_size: NA
d_call: TRBD1
v_call: TRBV4-3
cdr3_nt: TGCGCCAGCAGCCGGGGACAGGGACTTAATAATGAGCAGTTCTTC
cdr3_aa: CASSRGQGLNNEQFF

j_call: TRBJ2-1
clone_size: NA
d_call: TRBD1
v_call: TRBV5-1
cdr3_nt: TGCGCCAGCAGCCCAGCCGACAGGGCCGATGAGCAGTTCTTC
cdr3_aa: CASSPADRADEQFF